This passage covers 8 T cell receptor beta chains from one sample sequenced in a study of CD8 T cell repertoires and HIV-1 epitope variants. Which antigens these TCRs recognize remains unknown. Assay: immunoSEQ multiplex PCR; the TCRdb copy retains only in-frame clones and omits some. The sample gives some 5,000 clones, less than 70% of which show up once; under 45% is in the top ten. Sequenced: cultured CD8+ T cells derived from PBMCs. The source is a male donor with HIV.

The chain carries TRBV28 and TRBJ2-3, with a weak D call TRBD2 (7 bases). Germline V gene lookup returns CDR1 MDHEN and CDR2 SYDVKM. Trimming cost V 3 bases and J 6 bases, with 19 bases left between them. This CDR3 comprises 16 residues. Here the CDR3 reads CASSFLSTGGSDTQYF. The CDR3 DNA sequence: TGTGCCAGCAGTTTCCTGTCGACGGGGGGCTCGGATACGCAGTATTTT.

The chain joins TRBV19 to TRBJ1-4, with 12 bases aligning to TRBD1. Germline lookup yields CDR1 LNHDA and CDR2 SQIVND (reference sequence). The ends lost 10 bases at V and 7 bases at J; junction bases unmatched: 4. The CDR3 extends over 13 amino acids. CDR3 bases: TGTGCCACGGGACAGGGGGCAGGTGAAAAACTGTTTTTT. Translation: CATGQGAGEKLFF.

This clone was detected a few times. The CDR3 region has the DNA TGTGCCAGCAGGTCGGGACAGAACACCGGGGAGCTGTTTTTT. Translating gives CASRSGQNTGELFF. V usage is TRBV28 and J usage is TRBJ2-2; possibly TRBD1 for D (6 bases). The CDR3 covers 14 residues. V gave up 6 bases and J gave up 1 base, with 9 bases separating them. The V gene's germline CDR1 is MDHEN and CDR2 SYDVKM.

The chain has TRBV10-3 and TRBJ2-7, with TRBD2 matching over 7 bases. V shed 0 bases, J shed 7 bases, and the junction held 0 bases outside the gene matches. The CDR3 extends over 12 amino acids. Germline V gives CDR1 ENHRY, CDR2 SYGVKD. The CDR3 nucleotides are TGTGCCATCAGTGAGTCAGCGGGGGAGCAGTACTTC. Translation gives CAISESAGEQYF.

This sequence joins TRBV13 and TRBJ2-3; 13 bases line up with TRBD2. V dropped 0 bases and J dropped 0; count of bases not matched to a gene: 12. Per the germline V gene, CDR1 is PRHDT and CDR2 is FYEKMQ (reference sequence). CDR3 length: 21 amino acids. The CDR3 DNA sequence: TGTGCCAGCAGCTTAGGACCACTAGGGACTAGCGGGGAATCTAGCACAGATACGCAGTATTTT. Translated: CASSLGPLGTSGESSTDTQYF.

This clone was counted a few times. The rearrangement joins TRBV7-9 to TRBJ2-7; a weak D match, TRBD2 (7 bases). The CDR3 covers 13 residues. The V end was cut by 2 bases, the J end by 7 bases, with 12 bases between. CDR1 is SEHNR, CDR2 FQNEAQ, per germline (reference sequence). In nucleotides, the CDR3 is TGTGCCAGCAGCTTACGGGGGGCTTGGGAGCAGTACTTC. Protein product: CASSLRGAWEQYF.

This clone was recorded a few times. The rearrangement joins TRBV6-5 to TRBJ2-7; 7 bases line up with TRBD2. Losses at the gene ends were 5 bases for V and 2 bases for J; bases not matched to a gene: 6. Germline loops: CDR1 MNHEY, CDR2 SVGAGI. The CDR3 has 14 residues. The CDR3 sequence is CASSQTSFPYEQYF. As DNA, the CDR3 is TGTGCCAGCAGTCAGACTAGCTTCCCCTACGAGCAGTACTTC.

The V call is TRBV20-1, the J call TRBJ2-7; tentative D call: TRBD1 (6 bases). Trimming left V 6 bases short and J 7 bases short, with 10 bases between. The CDR3 loop spans 10 amino acids. The V gene's germline CDR1 is DFQATT and CDR2 SNEGSKA (reference sequence). DNA of the CDR3: TGCAGTGCGATACAGGGTGAGCAGTACTTC. The encoded protein is CSAIQGEQYF.